This is a list of T cell receptor beta chains from one sample in a study of cytomegalovirus exposure and HLA in healthy donors. Repertoires were generated with immunoSEQ multiplex PCR, while TCRdb's copy carries only in-frame clones and drops some. This table holds tens of thousands of clones, roughly two thirds found once. Material for sequencing was PBMCs. The receptors derive from a man aged 40-50 years in good health and CMV-seropositive. CDR3s include the opening cysteine and the closing phenylalanine or tryptophan. A D gene is named only where the DNA matches it firmly. A row's size may be missing; if present it is once, few, many or a size class.

TRBJ2-5	TRBD1	TRBV27	13	NA	CASRGTGGETQYF	TGTGCCAGCAGAGGGACAGGGGGAGAGACCCAGTACTTC
TRBJ1-1	NA	TRBV11-2	14	NA	CASSPKRGPAEAFF	TGTGCCAGCAGCCCCAAACGCGGTCCTGCCGAAGCTTTCTTT
TRBJ1-2	NA	TRBV5-6	15	NA	CASSLGFRGSDGYTF	TGTGCCAGCAGCTTGGGTTTCAGGGGTAGTGATGGCTACACCTTC
TRBJ2-1	TRBD2	TRBV7-2	13	many	CASSLSYREGRFF	TGTGCCAGCAGCTTAAGTTATCGGGAGGGACGGTTCTTC
TRBJ2-2	TRBD2	TRBV5-4	16	NA	CASSPGTIMNTGELFF	TGTGCCAGCAGCCCGGGGACTATAATGAACACCGGGGAGCTGTTTTTT
TRBJ2-2	NA	TRBV6-1	14	NA	CASSTAANTGELFF	TGTGCCAGCAGTACAGCCGCGAACACCGGGGAGCTGTTTTTT
TRBJ2-7	NA	TRBV7-9	15	NA	CASSARPTGAHEQYF	TGTGCCAGCAGCGCACGACCTACAGGCGCCCACGAGCAGTACTTC
TRBJ2-7	NA	TRBV2	15	NA	CASSEQGVKGGEQYF	TGTGCCAGCAGTGAACAGGGCGTTAAGGGAGGCGAGCAGTACTTC
TRBJ2-1	TRBD2	TRBV7-3	14	few	CASSPQRGQNEQFF	TGTGCCAGCAGCCCCCAGCGGGGGCAAAATGAGCAGTTCTTC
TRBJ1-5	NA	TRBV2	14	few	CASSETVLNQPQHF	TGTGCCAGCAGTGAAACGGTCTTAAATCAGCCCCAGCATTTT
TRBJ2-3	TRBD2	TRBV10-3	15	NA	CAIAPATSGWDTQYF	TGTGCCATCGCCCCTGCGACTAGCGGTTGGGATACGCAGTATTTT
TRBJ2-4	TRBD1	TRBV7-2	15	once	CASSSIGTGENIQYF	TGTGCCAGCAGCTCAATTGGGACAGGGGAAAACATTCAGTACTTC
TRBJ1-1	TRBD1	TRBV6-1	15	few	CASTLGDRGLPEAFF	TGTGCCAGCACTTTGGGGGACAGGGGGCTTCCTGAAGCTTTCTTT
TRBJ1-1	NA	TRBV28	14	NA	CASNLPAENTEAFF	TGTGCCAGCAACCTCCCCGCGGAGAACACTGAAGCTTTCTTT
TRBJ2-7	NA	TRBV5-6	15	few	CASSSRQGTPGEQYF	TGTGCCAGCAGCTCGAGGCAGGGGACCCCCGGCGAGCAGTACTTC
TRBJ2-7	TRBD1	TRBV5-1	15	NA	CASSFGGTGIYEQYF	TGCGCCAGCAGCTTTGGGGGGACAGGGATTTACGAGCAGTACTTC
TRBJ1-3	NA	TRBV13	15	NA	CASSLDPGVGNTIYF	TGTGCCAGCAGCTTAGACCCAGGGGTGGGAAACACCATATATTTT
TRBJ2-1	TRBD2	TRBV5-6	16	NA	CASVWGGLGIFSEQFF	TGTGCCAGCGTTTGGGGGGGACTAGGGATCTTCAGTGAGCAGTTCTTC
TRBJ1-1	TRBD1	TRBV29-1	12	NA	CSVGQGGTEAFF	TGCAGCGTTGGACAGGGGGGCACTGAAGCTTTCTTT
TRBJ2-1	NA	TRBV18	11	NA	CASSSPNEQFF	TGTGCCAGCTCCTCCCCCAATGAGCAGTTCTTC
TRBJ2-3	NA	TRBV7-9	16	NA	CASGPGIYTSTDTQYF	TGTGCCAGTGGGCCAGGGATCTACACTAGCACAGATACGCAGTATTTT
TRBJ2-5	TRBD1	TRBV30	17	NA	CAWSAGGYEERRETQYF	TGTGCCTGGAGTGCAGGGGGATATGAGGAAAGGAGGGAGACCCAGTACTTC
TRBJ2-7	TRBD1	TRBV29-1	16	NA	CSVLNSRDRGLYEQYF	TGCAGCGTCCTCAACAGCCGGGACAGGGGGCTGTACGAGCAGTACTTC
TRBJ1-5	NA	TRBV6-6	14	once	CASSLHTLGQPQHF	TGTGCCAGCAGCTTGCACACCCTTGGTCAGCCCCAGCATTTT
TRBJ1-1	NA	TRBV4-1	15	NA	CASSHPQGLNTEAFF	TGCGCCAGCAGCCATCCGCAGGGTTTGAACACTGAAGCTTTCTTT
TRBJ2-2	NA	TRBV5-1	13	NA	CASGPLGSGELFF	TGCGCCAGCGGACCTCTAGGGAGTGGGGAGCTGTTTTTT
TRBJ2-1	TRBD2	TRBV28	16	few	CASSGPGGSSYNEQFF	TGTGCCAGCAGTGGCCCAGGCGGGAGCTCTTACAATGAGCAGTTCTTC
TRBJ1-1	NA	TRBV5-1	15	NA	CASNSQTGLNTEAFF	TGCGCCAGCAACTCTCAGACAGGACTGAACACTGAAGCTTTCTTT
TRBJ2-1	TRBD2	TRBV7-8	17	NA	CASSLRTSGTTGNEQFF	TGTGCCAGCAGCTTAAGGACTAGCGGTACGACAGGCAATGAGCAGTTCTTC
TRBJ2-7	TRBD1	TRBV6-5	16	NA	CASSYTWDRVSDEQYF	TGTGCCAGCAGTTACACTTGGGACAGGGTTAGCGACGAGCAGTACTTC
TRBJ1-1	TRBD1	TRBV10-3	13	few	CATREQGSTEAFF	TGTGCCACCAGGGAACAGGGGAGCACTGAAGCTTTCTTT
TRBJ1-1	TRBD1	TRBV6-5	13	NA	CASRDRGRTEAFF	TGTGCCAGCAGGGACAGGGGGAGAACTGAAGCTTTCTTT
TRBJ2-7	TRBD1	TRBV5-1	14	few	CASQAGTGTYEQYF	TGCGCCAGCCAGGCCGGGACAGGTACCTACGAGCAGTACTTC
TRBJ1-5	NA	TRBV29-1	14	NA	CSVGDPGGNQPQHF	TGCAGCGTTGGGGATCCCGGGGGCAATCAGCCCCAGCATTTT
TRBJ2-7	NA	TRBV5-1	15	NA	CASSFVQGGFYEQYF	TGCGCCAGCAGCTTCGTCCAGGGTGGCTTTTACGAGCAGTACTTC
TRBJ2-1	TRBD2	TRBV7-8	16	few	CASSLRGEGSYNEQFF	TGTGCCAGCAGCTTACGGGGGGAGGGCAGCTACAATGAGCAGTTCTTC
TRBJ1-1	NA	TRBV12-5	12	NA	CASGLDLGGAFF	TGTGCTAGTGGTTTGGACCTTGGAGGAGCTTTCTTT
TRBJ2-3	TRBD1	TRBV7-9	16	NA	CASSLRGDRATDTQYF	TGTGCCAGCAGCTTAAGGGGGGACAGGGCAACAGATACGCAGTATTTT
TRBJ2-1	TRBD2	TRBV10-2	13	NA	CASSESGGNEQFF	TGCGCCAGCAGTGAGTCGGGGGGGAATGAGCAGTTCTTC
TRBJ2-7	TRBD2	TRBV19	18	few	CASSPGLAGGPLSYEQYF	TGTGCCAGTAGTCCGGGACTAGCGGGAGGGCCACTCTCCTACGAGCAGTACTTC
TRBJ2-5	TRBD1	TRBV7-9	14	NA	CASSPTGAQETQYF	TGTGCCAGCAGCCCGACAGGGGCGCAAGAGACCCAGTACTTC
TRBJ2-3	NA	TRBV5-1	17	NA	CASSPRPGGQGTDTQYF	TGCGCCAGCAGCCCCCGTCCGGGGGGACAGGGCACAGATACGCAGTATTTT
TRBJ2-7	NA	TRBV5-4	13	NA	CASSPGTTYEQYF	TGTGCCAGCAGCCCCGGGACAACCTACGAGCAGTACTTC
TRBJ1-1	TRBD1	TRBV5-4	14	NA	CASRGGQGASEAFF	TGTGCCAGCAGGGGCGGACAGGGGGCAAGTGAAGCTTTCTTT
TRBJ2-1	NA	TRBV7-2	12	once	CASSVLAHEQFF	TGTGCCAGCAGCGTTCTAGCGCATGAGCAGTTCTTC
TRBJ1-3	NA	TRBV2	15	NA	CASSRQAGTGNTIYF	TGTGCCAGCAGTCGACAGGCAGGGACGGGAAACACCATATATTTT
TRBJ1-5	NA	TRBV7-2	15	NA	CASSLDSPSNQPQHF	TGTGCCAGCAGCTTAGACAGTCCCAGCAATCAGCCCCAGCATTTT
TRBJ1-6	NA	TRBV6-5	15	NA	CASSYSGGDNSPLHF	TGTGCCAGCAGTTACTCAGGGGGGGATAATTCACCCCTCCACTTT
TRBJ2-5	NA	TRBV5-4	14	few	CASSPQGRGETQYF	TGTGCCAGCAGCCCCCAAGGGAGGGGGGAGACCCAGTACTTC
TRBJ2-7	TRBD1	TRBV6-5	13	NA	CASSTGQLREQYF	TGTGCCAGCAGCACGGGACAGCTACGAGAGCAGTACTTC
TRBJ1-2	NA	TRBV29-1	14	few	CSVEAGERNYGYTF	TGCAGCGTTGAAGCAGGGGAGCGTAACTATGGCTACACCTTC
TRBJ1-2	NA	TRBV5-6	12	few	CASSLEPYGYTF	TGTGCCAGCAGCTTGGAGCCCTATGGCTACACCTTC
TRBJ2-1	NA	TRBV6-4	14	few	CASRPQFQGGEQFF	TGTGCCAGCAGACCACAATTCCAGGGAGGTGAGCAGTTCTTC
TRBJ2-1	TRBD1	TRBV5-4	15	NA	CASSFRTGEWNEQFF	TGTGCCAGCAGCTTCCGGACAGGGGAGTGGAATGAGCAGTTCTTC
TRBJ2-1	NA	TRBV5-1	14	NA	CASSPAVGGNEQFF	TGCGCCAGCAGCCCAGCAGTTGGAGGCAATGAGCAGTTCTTC
TRBJ2-5	NA	TRBV10-3	14	once	CAIRLGPGVETQYF	TGTGCCATCCGGTTAGGTCCGGGGGTTGAGACCCAGTACTTC
TRBJ1-2	NA	TRBV6-5	16	NA	CASSYSTGSGNYGYTF	TGTGCCAGCAGTTACTCCACTGGATCGGGTAACTATGGCTACACCTTC